The 11 T cell receptor beta chains below were found in one sample sequenced in a study of T cell repertoires in cytomegalovirus infection. In TCRdb, the reads were re-called with MiXCR into one record per CDR3 protein. In the table there are approximately 250,000 distinct CDR3 sequences, 20% to 25% of which are singletons. Sequencing input: CD8+ T cells from PBMCs. The receptors shown here come from a human donor in good health (CMV status not recorded). Some clones in this sample may be carry-over from other donors' samples.

This clonotype was detected a few times. V and J are TRBV4-1 and TRBJ1-2; D is undetermined. This CDR3 has 17 residues. In germline, CDR1 is MGHRA, CDR2 YSYEKL. The germline V and J ends were trimmed by 0 bases and 2 bases, with 16 bases remaining between them. CDR3 loop: CASSQETGPRSNYGYTF. DNA of the CDR3: TGCGCCAGCAGCCAAGAAACGGGTCCCCGAAGCAACTATGGCTACACCTTC.

This clonotype has a handful of counts. The chain links TRBV6-1 to TRBJ2-1; possible D gene TRBD1, 6 bases. Germline V gene sequence: CDR1 MNHNS, CDR2 SASEGT. Trimming took 2 bases from V and 0 from J, leaving 11 bases between them. The CDR3 spans 16 residues. The chain's CDR3 is CASSERKDSSYNEQFF. CDR3 sequence (DNA): TGTGCCAGCAGTGAAAGGAAGGACAGCTCCTACAATGAGCAGTTCTTC.

This clonotype was picked up many times. CDR3 nucleotides: TGTGCCAGCAGCCCACGCTTAGGGACTATTTACGAGCAGTACTTC. Translated: CASSPRLGTIYEQYF. This chain connects TRBV7-2 to TRBJ2-7; TRBD2 matches at 7 bases. The V and J ends lost 5 bases and 4 bases, in that order; junction bases with no gene match: 11. The CDR3 runs to 15 residues. Germline values: CDR1 SGHTA, CDR2 FQGNSA.

This clonotype was detected many times. The chain couples TRBV7-9 to TRBJ2-1; TRBD2 matches 12 bases. CDR1 is SEHNR and CDR2 is FQNEAQ in the germline V gene (reference sequence). CDR3 size: 15 residues. V shed 1 base, J shed 6 bases, and the junction held 1 base outside the gene matches. The CDR3 loop is CASSLGTSGANEQFF. In DNA form, the CDR3 reads TGTGCCAGCAGCTTAGGGACTAGCGGGGCCAATGAGCAGTTCTTC.

This clonotype showed up just a few times. This sequence joins TRBV29-1 and TRBJ1-1; maybe TRBD1 (5 bases). The germline CDR1 and CDR2 sequences are SQVTM and ANQGSEA. The V and J ends lost 5 bases and 4 bases respectively, with 14 bases between them. This CDR3 comprises 13 residues. In DNA form, the CDR3 reads TGCAGCGTTAAAACAGGCGATGGCACTGAAGCTTTCTTT. Amino acids: CSVKTGDGTEAFF.

The chain recombines TRBV9 with TRBJ2-3, with 7 nucleotides matching TRBD2. CDR1 SGDLS and CDR2 YYNGEE come from the germline V gene. This CDR3 is built from 16 residues. V was clipped by 2 bases and J by 3 bases; unmatched bases: 9. This chain's CDR3 is CASSVSWSGATDTQYF. The CDR3 DNA sequence: TGTGCCAGCAGCGTTAGTTGGAGCGGGGCGACAGATACGCAGTATTTT.

This clonotype has a count of ten or more. V gene TRBV28 combines with J gene TRBJ2-7; D remains ambiguous. V was shortened by 3 bases and J by 3 bases, with 18 bases between the two germline ends. The CDR3 contains 16 residues. In germline, CDR1 is MDHEN, CDR2 SYDVKM. In DNA form, the CDR3 reads TGTGCCAGCAGTTTCCGTCCGCGCCTGGCTCTCTACGAGCAGTACTTC. This encodes CASSFRPRLALYEQYF.

In its sample, this clonotype was seen many times. This chain joins TRBV7-9 and TRBJ1-4, with 7 bases lining up with TRBD1. Trimming removed 5 bases from V and 5 bases from J; junction bases left unmatched: 5. This CDR3 has 14 amino acids. Per the germline V gene, CDR1 is SEHNR and CDR2 is FQNEAQ (reference sequence). DNA of the CDR3: TGTGCCAGCAGCACCGGGACAGTGAATGAAAAACTGTTTTTT. Amino acid sequence: CASSTGTVNEKLFF.

This clonotype was picked up many times. The chain joins TRBV12-3 or TRBV12-4 to TRBJ2-1, with 9 nucleotides matching TRBD1. The CDR3 is 16 residues long. Trimming cost V 5 bases and J 8 bases; bases outside gene matches: 13. CDR3 coding DNA: TGTGCCAGCAGTAAAACAGACAGGGGGAATCCGGATGAGCAGTTCTTC. It specifies CASSKTDRGNPDEQFF.

This clonotype was seen only once. The chain uses TRBV2 and TRBJ2-7, with TRBD1 matching 7 bases. V shed 7 bases, J shed 3 bases, and the junction held 3 bases outside the gene matches. From germline, CDR1 is SNHLY and CDR2 FYNNEI. This CDR3 spans 12 amino acids. The CDR3 DNA reads TGTGCCAGCATCGGACAGGTCTACGAGCAGTACTTC. Its translation: CASIGQVYEQYF.

This clonotype was seen a handful of times. The V gene is TRBV27, the J gene TRBJ2-1; weak D call: TRBD1 (5 bases). This CDR3 spans 14 amino acids. The ends were cut back, 5 bases at V and 4 bases at J, with 12 bases in the middle. Germline V gene lookup returns CDR1 MNHEY and CDR2 SMNVEV (reference sequence). The CDR3 coding sequence is TGTGCCAGCAGTCCTGACAGCCTATACAATGAGCAGTTCTTC. It encodes CASSPDSLYNEQFF.